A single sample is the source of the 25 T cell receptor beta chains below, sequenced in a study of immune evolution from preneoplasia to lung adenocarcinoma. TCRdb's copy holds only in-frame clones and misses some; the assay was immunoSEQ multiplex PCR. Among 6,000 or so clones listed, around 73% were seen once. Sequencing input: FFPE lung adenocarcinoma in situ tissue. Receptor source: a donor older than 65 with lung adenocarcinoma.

CDR3 amino acids: CASSATGLAITGELFF. In nucleotides, the CDR3 is TGTGCCAGCAGTGCGACGGGACTAGCGATCACCGGGGAGCTGTTTTTT. The genes are TRBV2 and TRBJ2-2, with 10 bases aligning to TRBD2. Germline CDR1 is SNHLY and CDR2 is FYNNEI. The length of the CDR3 is 16 residues. With V trimmed by 4 bases and J by 4 bases, 6 bases remained unmatched.

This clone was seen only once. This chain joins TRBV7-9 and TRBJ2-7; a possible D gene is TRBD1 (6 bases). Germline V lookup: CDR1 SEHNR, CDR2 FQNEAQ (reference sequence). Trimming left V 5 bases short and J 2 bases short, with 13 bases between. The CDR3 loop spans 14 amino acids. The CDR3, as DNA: TGTGCCAGCAGCACCGAGACAGGCGCCTACGAGCAGTACTTC. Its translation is CASSTETGAYEQYF.

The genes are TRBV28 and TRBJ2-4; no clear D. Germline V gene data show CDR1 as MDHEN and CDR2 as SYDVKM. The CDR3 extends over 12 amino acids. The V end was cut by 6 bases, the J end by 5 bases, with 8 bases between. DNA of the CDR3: TGTGCCAGCAGCCTAATCCAAAACATTCAGTACTTC. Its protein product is CASSLIQNIQYF.

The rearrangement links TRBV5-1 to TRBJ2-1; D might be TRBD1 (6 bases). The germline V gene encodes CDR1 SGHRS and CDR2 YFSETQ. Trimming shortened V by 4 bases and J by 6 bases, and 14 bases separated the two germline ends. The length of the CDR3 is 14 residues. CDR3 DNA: TGCGCCAGCAGCAGGGCAGAAGGGGGCAATGAGCAGTTCTTC. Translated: CASSRAEGGNEQFF.

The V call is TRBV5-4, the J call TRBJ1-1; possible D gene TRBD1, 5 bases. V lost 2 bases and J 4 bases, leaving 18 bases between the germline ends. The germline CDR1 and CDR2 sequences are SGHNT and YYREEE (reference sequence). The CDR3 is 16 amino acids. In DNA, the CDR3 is TGTGCCAGCAGCTTCGGGGGGACCTCGGTAGGCACTGAAGCTTTCTTT. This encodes CASSFGGTSVGTEAFF.

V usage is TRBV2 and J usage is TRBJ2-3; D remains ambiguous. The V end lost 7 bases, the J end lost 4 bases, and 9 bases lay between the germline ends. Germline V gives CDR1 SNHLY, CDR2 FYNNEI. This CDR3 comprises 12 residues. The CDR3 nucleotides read TGTGCCAGCATACGATCCGCAGATACGCAGTATTTT. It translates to CASIRSADTQYF.

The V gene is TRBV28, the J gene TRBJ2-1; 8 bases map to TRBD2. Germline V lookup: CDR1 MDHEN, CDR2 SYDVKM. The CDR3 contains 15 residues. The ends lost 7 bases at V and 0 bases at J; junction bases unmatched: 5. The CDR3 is CASKGAGGSYNEQFF. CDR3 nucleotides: TGTGCCAGCAAAGGGGCGGGGGGCTCCTACAATGAGCAGTTCTTC.

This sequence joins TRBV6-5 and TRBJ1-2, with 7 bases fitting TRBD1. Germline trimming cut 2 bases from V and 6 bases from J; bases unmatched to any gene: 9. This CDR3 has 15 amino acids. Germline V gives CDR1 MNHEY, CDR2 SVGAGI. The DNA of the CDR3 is TGTGCCAGCAGTTACGGAGGAGGGGGCGCTGATGGCTACACCTTC. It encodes CASSYGGGGADGYTF.

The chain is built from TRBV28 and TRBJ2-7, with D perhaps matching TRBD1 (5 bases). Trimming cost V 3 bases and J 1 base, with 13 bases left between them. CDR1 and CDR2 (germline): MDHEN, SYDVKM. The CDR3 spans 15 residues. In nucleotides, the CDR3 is TGTGCCAGCAGTTTGGGTCAGGGAATTTCCTACGAGCAGTACTTC. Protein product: CASSLGQGISYEQYF.

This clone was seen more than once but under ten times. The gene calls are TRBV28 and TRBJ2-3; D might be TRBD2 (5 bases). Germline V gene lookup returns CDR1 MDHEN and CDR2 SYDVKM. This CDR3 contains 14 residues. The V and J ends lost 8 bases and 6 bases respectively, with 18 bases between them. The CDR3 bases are TGTGCCAGCCAAGAGGGCCTCAGAGGGGATACGCAGTATTTT. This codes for CASQEGLRGDTQYF.

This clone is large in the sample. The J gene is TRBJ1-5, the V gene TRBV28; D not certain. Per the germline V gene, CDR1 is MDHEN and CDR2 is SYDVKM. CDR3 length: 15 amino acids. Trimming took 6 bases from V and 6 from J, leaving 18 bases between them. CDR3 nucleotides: TGTGCCAGCAGCTCCGACACCTTGAGGAGTCAGCCCCAGCATTTT. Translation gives CASSSDTLRSQPQHF.

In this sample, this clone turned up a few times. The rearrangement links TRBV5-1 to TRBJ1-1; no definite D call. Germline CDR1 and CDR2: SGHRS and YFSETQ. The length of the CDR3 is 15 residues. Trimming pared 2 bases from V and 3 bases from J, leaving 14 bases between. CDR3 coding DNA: TGCGCCAGCAGCTTAGGAGGGATATACGACACTGAAGCTTTCTTT. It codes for CASSLGGIYDTEAFF.

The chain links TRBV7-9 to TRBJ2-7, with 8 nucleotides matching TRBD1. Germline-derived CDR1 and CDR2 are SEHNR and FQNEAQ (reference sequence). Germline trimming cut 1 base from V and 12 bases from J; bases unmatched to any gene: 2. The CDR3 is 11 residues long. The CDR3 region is CASSLGTGLYF. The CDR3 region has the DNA TGTGCCAGCAGCTTAGGGACAGGGTTGTACTTC.

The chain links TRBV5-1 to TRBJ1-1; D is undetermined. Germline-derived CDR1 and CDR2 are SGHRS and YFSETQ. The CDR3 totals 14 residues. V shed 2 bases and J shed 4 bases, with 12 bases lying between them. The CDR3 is CASSFAATATEAFF. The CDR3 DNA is TGCGCCAGCAGCTTTGCGGCTACAGCCACTGAAGCTTTCTTT.

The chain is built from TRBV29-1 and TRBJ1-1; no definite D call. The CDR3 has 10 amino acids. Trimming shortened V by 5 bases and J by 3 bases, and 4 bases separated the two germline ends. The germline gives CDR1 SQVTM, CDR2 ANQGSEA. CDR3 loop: CSVRHTEAFF. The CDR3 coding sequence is TGCAGCGTTCGCCACACTGAAGCTTTCTTT.

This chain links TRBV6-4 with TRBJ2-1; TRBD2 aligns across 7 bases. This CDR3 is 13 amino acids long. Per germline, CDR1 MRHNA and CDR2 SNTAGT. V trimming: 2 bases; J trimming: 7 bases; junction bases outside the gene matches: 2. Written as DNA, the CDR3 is TGTGCCAGCAGTGACGGGGGGGTTAATGAGCAGTTCTTC. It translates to CASSDGGVNEQFF.

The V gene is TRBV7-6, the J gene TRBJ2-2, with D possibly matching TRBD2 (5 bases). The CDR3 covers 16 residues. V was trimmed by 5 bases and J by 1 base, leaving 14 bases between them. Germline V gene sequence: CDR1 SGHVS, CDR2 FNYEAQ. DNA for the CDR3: TGTGCCAGCAGCCCACCCCCGGAGGAGAACACCGGGGAGCTGTTTTTT. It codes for CASSPPPEENTGELFF.

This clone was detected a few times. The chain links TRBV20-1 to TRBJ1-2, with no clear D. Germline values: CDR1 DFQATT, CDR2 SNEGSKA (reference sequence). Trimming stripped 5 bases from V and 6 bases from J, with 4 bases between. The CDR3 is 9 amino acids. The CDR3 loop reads CSAVNGYTF. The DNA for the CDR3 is TGCAGTGCTGTGAATGGCTACACCTTC.

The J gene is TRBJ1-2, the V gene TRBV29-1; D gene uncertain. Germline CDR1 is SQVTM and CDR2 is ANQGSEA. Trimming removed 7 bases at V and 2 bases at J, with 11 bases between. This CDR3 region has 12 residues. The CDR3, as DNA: TGCAGCGCCTGGCTTCTAAACTATGGCTACACCTTC. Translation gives CSAWLLNYGYTF.

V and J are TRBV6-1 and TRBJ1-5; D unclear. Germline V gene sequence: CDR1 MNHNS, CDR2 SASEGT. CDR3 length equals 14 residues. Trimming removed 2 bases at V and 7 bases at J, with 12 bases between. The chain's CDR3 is CASSEKLTGQPQHF. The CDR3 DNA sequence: TGTGCCAGCAGTGAAAAACTTACGGGACAGCCCCAGCATTTT.

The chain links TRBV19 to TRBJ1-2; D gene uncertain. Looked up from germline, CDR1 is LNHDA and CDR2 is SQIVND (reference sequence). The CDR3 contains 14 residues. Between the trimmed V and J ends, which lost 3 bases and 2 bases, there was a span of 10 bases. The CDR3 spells CASSITGQNYGYTF. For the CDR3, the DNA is TGTGCCAGTAGTATTACCGGGCAAAACTATGGCTACACCTTC.

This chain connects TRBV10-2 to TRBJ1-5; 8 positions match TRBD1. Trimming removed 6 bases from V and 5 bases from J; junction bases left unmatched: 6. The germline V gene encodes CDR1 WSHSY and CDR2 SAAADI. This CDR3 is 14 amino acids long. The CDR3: CASRGQERDQPQHF. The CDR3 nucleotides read TGCGCCAGCAGGGGACAGGAGAGGGATCAGCCCCAGCATTTT.

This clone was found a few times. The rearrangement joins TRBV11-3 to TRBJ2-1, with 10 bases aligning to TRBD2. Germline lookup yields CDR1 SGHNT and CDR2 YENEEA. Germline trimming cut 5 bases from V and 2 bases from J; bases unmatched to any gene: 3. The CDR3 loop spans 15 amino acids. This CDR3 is CASSVSGGAYNEQFF. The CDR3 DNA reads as TGTGCCAGCAGCGTCAGCGGGGGGGCCTACAATGAGCAGTTCTTC.

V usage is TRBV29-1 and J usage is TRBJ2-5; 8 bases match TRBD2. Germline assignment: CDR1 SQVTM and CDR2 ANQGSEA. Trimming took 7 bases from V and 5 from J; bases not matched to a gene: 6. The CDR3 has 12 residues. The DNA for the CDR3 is TGCAGCGCCGGGGGGGGGAGCGAGACCCAGTACTTC. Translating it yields CSAGGGSETQYF.

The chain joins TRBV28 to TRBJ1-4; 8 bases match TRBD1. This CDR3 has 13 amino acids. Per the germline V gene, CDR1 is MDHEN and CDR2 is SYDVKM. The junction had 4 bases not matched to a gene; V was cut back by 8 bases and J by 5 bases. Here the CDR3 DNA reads TGTGCCAGCCCAGACAGGGGCAATGAAAAACTGTTTTTT. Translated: CASPDRGNEKLFF. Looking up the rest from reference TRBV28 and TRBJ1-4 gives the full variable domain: DVKVTQSSRYLVKRTGEKVFLECVQDMDHENMFWYRQDPGLGLRLIYFSYDVKMKEKGDIPEGYSVSREKKERFSLILESASTNQTSMYLCASPDRGNEKLFFGSGTQLSVL.